The 31 T cell receptor beta chains presented below share a single source sample, sequenced in a study of T cells in Graves' hyperthyroidism and ophthalmopathy (dated by TCRdb to between 2018 and 2021). The library was made by multiplex PCR. These reads were obtained on an Illumina HiSeq 2000. The TCR beta CDR3 regions were amplified from RNA transcripts. A first-round RT-PCR of the TCR CDR3 used the HTBI primer set with the Qiagen OneStep RT-PCR kit. TCRdb ran its own pipeline on the public reads, namely fastp trimming at Q25 and MiXCR clone calling, and kept in-frame beta chains. One record per CDR3 amino acid sequence lists the most common genes and DNA. In this sample the table shows 300,000 to 500,000 distinct CDR3 sequences, around 14% of which occur a single time. The top ten hold approximately 29% of the sample. Sequencing was carried out using blood. The receptor set was obtained from a woman in her 30s with Graves' hyperthyroidism.

The chain links TRBV7-9 to TRBJ2-7, with TRBD2 as a possible D gene (6 bases). Germline CDR1 is SEHNR and CDR2 is FQNEAQ (reference sequence). The CDR3 runs to 14 residues. V was clipped by 5 bases and J by 1 base, with 12 bases between them. The CDR3 spells CASSGTSFSYEQYF. The CDR3, as DNA: TGTGCCAGCAGCGGGACTTCCTTTTCCTACGAGCAGTACTTC.

In this sample, this clonotype turned up many times. This chain connects TRBV7-2 to TRBJ2-3; no clear D gene. Between the trimmed V and J ends, which lost 5 bases and 3 bases, there was a span of 6 bases. CDR3 size: 12 residues. Germline values: CDR1 SGHTA, CDR2 FQGNSA. CDR3: CASSIGTDTQYF. In nucleotides, the CDR3 is TGTGCCAGCAGCATTGGGACAGATACGCAGTATTTT.

V and J are TRBV19 and TRBJ1-1; D gene ambiguous. The CDR3 contains 13 residues. Trimming took off 7 bases at V and 8 bases at J, with 17 bases between the two ends. CDR1 and CDR2 (germline): LNHDA, SQIVND (reference sequence). The CDR3 protein is CASINGNLGEAFF. The CDR3 nucleotides are TGTGCCAGTATTAACGGAAATCTCGGGGAAGCTTTCTTT.

This clonotype was detected many times. The V call is TRBV7-9, the J call TRBJ2-5; 7 bases line up with TRBD2. The CDR3 length is 16 residues. V lost 6 bases and J lost 3; bases outside the gene matches: 13. Looked up from germline, CDR1 is SEHNR and CDR2 is FQNEAQ (reference sequence). The CDR3 is CASRPKSGTKEETQYF. In DNA form, the CDR3 reads TGTGCCAGCAGACCCAAATCCGGGACTAAGGAAGAGACCCAGTACTTC.

There are many counts of this clonotype. This chain uses TRBV6-1 with TRBJ2-7; TRBD2 is a possible D gene (5 bases). Germline CDR1 is MNHNS and CDR2 is SASEGT. Trimming left V 6 bases short and J 5 bases short, with 14 bases between. The length of the CDR3 is 13 residues. The CDR3 region has the DNA TGTGCCAGCAGGCGAAGTGCGGGCCACGAGCAGTACTTC. Encoded protein: CASRRSAGHEQYF.

This clonotype was seen repeatedly, ten times or more. This chain links TRBV20-1 with TRBJ2-2; no clear D. The V end was cut by 4 bases, the J end by 3 bases, with 18 bases between. CDR3 size: 16 residues. In germline, CDR1 is DFQATT, CDR2 SNEGSKA (reference sequence). CDR3 in DNA: TGCAGTGCTACACCCGAGGACCGATACGACACCGGGGAGCTGTTTTTT. This translates into CSATPEDRYDTGELFF.

This clonotype was seen at least ten times. The chain joins TRBV4-2 to TRBJ2-3; D may be TRBD2 (5 bases). Trimming took off 2 bases at V and 1 base at J, with 10 bases between the two ends. Germline V lookup: CDR1 LGHNA, CDR2 YNFKEQ. This CDR3 has 15 residues. CDR3 nucleotides: TGTGCCAGCAGCCAAATTAGTAGCGGCACAGATACGCAGTATTTT. This encodes CASSQISSGTDTQYF.

This clonotype was recorded at least ten times. The rearrangement joins TRBV28 to TRBJ1-1, with 10 positions matching TRBD1. This CDR3 has 14 amino acids. Unmatched junction bases numbered 3, after V lost 5 bases and J lost 3 bases. Germline V lookup: CDR1 MDHEN, CDR2 SYDVKM. The CDR3 sequence is CASSLGTGDTEAFF. The DNA for the CDR3 is TGTGCCAGCAGTCTAGGGACAGGGGACACTGAAGCTTTCTTT.

This clonotype has at least ten counts. The rearrangement joins TRBV28 to TRBJ1-4; 7 bases align to TRBD1. Germline CDR1 reads MDHEN; CDR2 reads SYDVKM. With 4 bases clipped from V and 3 bases from J, the junction kept 14 bases outside the gene matches. This CDR3 spans 18 amino acids. The DNA for the CDR3 is TGTGCCAGCAGTTCATCATACAATACCGGGACAGCTAATGAAAAACTGTTTTTT. Translating gives CASSSSYNTGTANEKLFF.

This sequence joins TRBV6-2 or TRBV6-3 and TRBJ2-7, with TRBD2 matching over 11 bases. The germline V gene encodes CDR1 MNHEY and CDR2 SVGEGT. With V trimmed by 4 bases and J by 0 bases, 8 bases remained unmatched. This CDR3 has 17 residues. CDR3 region: CASSSNGLAGFSYEQYF. The CDR3 nucleotides are TGTGCCAGCAGTTCTAACGGACTAGCGGGCTTCTCCTACGAGCAGTACTTC.

This chain connects TRBV28 to TRBJ2-7, with D possibly being TRBD2 (5 bases). CDR1 and CDR2 (germline): MDHEN, SYDVKM. Deletions cut 2 bases from V and 4 bases from J, with 12 bases between. The CDR3 has 14 residues. CDR3 region: CASSLEGIAYEQYF. CDR3 coding DNA: TGTGCCAGCAGTTTAGAGGGAATTGCGTACGAGCAGTACTTC.

The V gene is TRBV5-1, the J gene TRBJ2-3; no clear D gene. The CDR3 is made up of 14 amino acids. Trimming took off 0 bases at V and 1 base at J, with 6 bases between the two ends. The V gene's germline CDR1 is SGHRS and CDR2 YFSETQ. The CDR3 spells CASSLDAGTDTQYF. The CDR3, as DNA: TGCGCCAGCAGCTTGGACGCGGGCACAGATACGCAGTATTTT.

This clonotype was observed a few times. The V call is TRBV5-6, the J call TRBJ2-7; 8 bases are shared with TRBD1. CDR3 length: 17 residues. Germline V gene data show CDR1 as SGHDT and CDR2 as YYEEEE. V lost 4 bases, J lost 3 bases, and 15 bases stayed unmatched. The CDR3 coding sequence is TGTGCCAGCAGCCCGAGGCGCGGACAGGGAGGTTACTACGAGCAGTACTTC. As protein: CASSPRRGQGGYYEQYF.

The chain joins TRBV5-1 to TRBJ1-5; a weak D match, TRBD1 (5 bases). With 1 base removed from V and 4 bases from J, the gap between germline ends came to 18 bases. The germline gives CDR1 SGHRS, CDR2 YFSETQ. CDR3 length: 17 residues. CDR3 region: CASSLQPTGSGNQPQHF. CDR3 nucleotide sequence: TGCGCCAGCAGCTTGCAGCCCACAGGTTCTGGGAATCAGCCCCAGCATTTT.

This clonotype came up many times. The V and J genes are TRBV28 and TRBJ2-7, with D possibly matching TRBD1 (5 bases). Per germline, CDR1 MDHEN and CDR2 SYDVKM. This CDR3 is built from 17 residues. Trimming shortened V by 6 bases and J by 3 bases, and 24 bases separated the two germline ends. The CDR3 DNA follows: TGTGCCAGCAGCCCGCTACGTCCACGCAGGGAAGTCTACGAGCAGTACTTC. Protein sequence: CASSPLRPRREVYEQYF. Filled out from reference TRBV28 and TRBJ2-7, the complete variable domain reads DVKVTQSSRYLVKRTGEKVFLECVQDMDHENMFWYRQDPGLGLRLIYFSYDVKMKEKGDIPEGYSVSREKKERFSLILESASTNQTSMYLCASSPLRPRREVYEQYFGPGTRLTVT.

This clonotype was counted between two and nine times. V gene TRBV20-1 combines with J gene TRBJ1-4; weak D call: TRBD1 (5 bases). Trimming cost V 5 bases and J 8 bases, with 15 bases left between them. Germline CDR1 is DFQATT and CDR2 is SNEGSKA (reference sequence). The CDR3 extends over 13 amino acids. The CDR3 loop is CSARHEGWEKLFF. The CDR3 DNA reads as TGCAGTGCTCGCCACGAGGGGTGGGAAAAACTGTTTTTT.

Regarding this clonotype: A read error is possible here, since a much larger clone lies one base away. The J gene is TRBJ2-1, the V gene TRBV20-1, with 7 positions matching TRBD2. With V trimmed by 3 bases and J by 4 bases, 6 bases remained unmatched. The CDR3 is 14 amino acids. Germline V gives CDR1 DFQATT, CDR2 SNEGSKA (reference sequence). Here the CDR3 DNA reads TGCAGTGCTAGTCTTCCGGGAGGTTACAATGAGCAGTTCTTC. Amino acid sequence: CSASLPGGYNEQFF.

This clonotype was detected many times. The rearrangement links TRBV28 to TRBJ2-2; D is possibly TRBD1 (6 bases). CDR1 is MDHEN and CDR2 is SYDVKM in the germline V gene. The V end lost 5 bases, the J end lost 0 bases, and 16 bases lay between the germline ends. CDR3 length: 17 amino acids. In DNA form, the CDR3 reads TGTGCCAGCAGTCACCGGGACAAACGATCGAACACCGGGGAGCTGTTTTTT. It is translated as CASSHRDKRSNTGELFF.

The rearrangement uses TRBV6-5 and TRBJ2-3; D unresolved. Germline-derived CDR1 and CDR2 are MNHEY and SVGAGI. With 5 bases removed from V and 2 bases from J, the gap between germline ends came to 11 bases. The CDR3 contains 14 residues. Here the CDR3 DNA reads TGTGCCAGCAGTACTCGAAGGTCCACAGATACGCAGTATTTT. This codes for CASSTRRSTDTQYF.

Here the CDR3 DNA reads TGTGCCAGCAGCCTAGGGACTTCCAACACCGGGGAGCTGTTTTTT. This codes for CASSLGTSNTGELFF. The chain links TRBV7-8 to TRBJ2-2, with a weak D call TRBD2 (6 bases). V was trimmed by 5 bases and J by 2 bases, leaving 12 bases between them. CDR1 is SGHVS, CDR2 FQNEAQ, per germline. This CDR3 has 15 amino acids.

The CDR3 sequence is CASSPDTFGGQFF. CDR3 DNA sequence: TGTGCCAGCAGCCCTGATACCTTTGGTGGGCAGTTCTTC. The chain is built from TRBV6-1 and TRBJ2-1; D unclear. The V end lost 6 bases, the J end lost 12 bases, and 18 bases lay between the germline ends. The CDR3 totals 13 residues. Germline-derived CDR1 and CDR2 are MNHNS and SASEGT.

The table lists this clonotype with many counts. This sequence joins TRBV29-1 and TRBJ2-7; 7 bases fit TRBD2. Per the germline V gene, CDR1 is SQVTM and CDR2 is ANQGSEA. With 5 bases clipped from V and 5 bases from J, the junction kept 6 bases outside the gene matches. CDR3 length: 12 amino acids. The DNA for the CDR3 is TGCAGCGTTTTAACTAGCGCCCACGAGCAGTACTTC. Residues: CSVLTSAHEQYF.

This clonotype was seen a few times. The genes are TRBV7-8 and TRBJ1-1; tentative D call: TRBD1 (6 bases). The CDR3 is made up of 18 amino acids. Germline V gives CDR1 SGHVS, CDR2 FQNEAQ. Trimming stripped 4 bases from V and 0 bases from J, with 21 bases between. CDR3 amino acids: CASSSRGQTGLMNTEAFF. CDR3 nucleotide sequence: TGTGCCAGCAGCTCCAGAGGACAGACCGGACTCATGAACACTGAAGCTTTCTTT.

This clonotype was recorded many times. The chain couples TRBV27 to TRBJ2-3; D is uncertain. Germline V CDR1 and CDR2: MNHEY, SMNVEV (reference sequence). Between the trimmed V and J ends, which lost 6 bases and 2 bases, there was a span of 12 bases. CDR3 size: 14 residues. This chain's CDR3 is CASSSSGVTDTQYF. The CDR3 DNA sequence: TGTGCCAGCAGCTCTAGTGGAGTCACAGATACGCAGTATTTT.

At least ten counts were recorded for this clonotype. V usage is TRBV7-2 and J usage is TRBJ2-3, with D perhaps TRBD2 (5 bases). The CDR3 contains 14 residues. V was trimmed by 5 bases and J by 2 bases, leaving 11 bases between them. Germline V gene data show CDR1 as SGHTA and CDR2 as FQGNSA. CDR3 in amino acids: CASSPGLTTDTQYF. In DNA, the CDR3 is TGTGCCAGCAGCCCTGGACTCACCACAGATACGCAGTATTTT. Complete variable domain (other parts from reference TRBV7-2 and TRBJ2-3): GAGVSQSPSNKVTEKGKDVELRCDPISGHTALYWYRQSLGQGLEFLIYFQGNSAPDKSGLPSDRFSAERTGGSVSTLTIQRTQQEDSAVYLCASSPGLTTDTQYFGPGTRLTVL.

This clonotype showed up many times. The chain recombines TRBV2 with TRBJ2-7, with 8 bases fitting TRBD1. This CDR3 is built from 14 residues. Germline trimming cut 6 bases from V and 2 bases from J; bases unmatched to any gene: 6. CDR1 and CDR2 (germline): SNHLY, FYNNEI. The CDR3 region is CASRQGARPYEQYF. The CDR3 nucleotides read TGTGCCAGCAGGCAGGGGGCCCGACCCTACGAGCAGTACTTC. The variable domain in full, with the rest retrieved from reference TRBV2 and TRBJ2-7, is EPEVTQTPSHQVTQMGQEVILRCVPISNHLYFYWYRQILGQKVEFLVSFYNNEISEKSEIFDDQFSVERPDGSNFTLKIRSTKLEDSAMYFCASRQGARPYEQYFGPGTRLTVT.

The chain joins TRBV7-6 to TRBJ2-2; TRBD1 aligns across 8 bases. Germline V lookup: CDR1 SGHVS, CDR2 FNYEAQ. The CDR3 has 17 amino acids. The trim removed 2 bases at V and 2 bases at J, leaving 7 bases unmatched. The CDR3 loop is CASSLQPGTGNTGELFF. DNA for the CDR3: TGTGCCAGCAGCTTACAACCAGGGACAGGAAACACCGGGGAGCTGTTTTTT.

This clonotype was seen a handful of times. The V gene is TRBV20-1, the J gene TRBJ2-1, with 7 positions matching TRBD1. V was pared by 4 bases and J by 8 bases, with 11 bases of the junction left unmatched. This CDR3 is built from 14 residues. Looked up from germline, CDR1 is DFQATT and CDR2 is SNEGSKA (reference sequence). The CDR3 nucleotides read TGCAGTGCTATGGTGACAGGGATGGGGGATGAGCAGTTCTTC. Its protein is CSAMVTGMGDEQFF.

V is TRBV19 and J is TRBJ1-5, with 7 bases that match TRBD1. Trimming took 10 bases from V and 1 from J; bases not matched to a gene: 13. Germline V CDR1 and CDR2: LNHDA, SQIVND (reference sequence). The CDR3 is 16 residues long. The CDR3 DNA follows: TGTGCCACCCAGTATGAGGCAGGGGGAAGCAATCAGCCCCAGCATTTT. Its protein is CATQYEAGGSNQPQHF.

This clonotype was recorded many times. This sequence joins TRBV11-1 and TRBJ1-2; unclear D gene. Trimming removed 1 base at V and 8 bases at J, with 8 bases between. From germline, CDR1 is SGHAT and CDR2 FQDESV (reference sequence). The CDR3 covers 12 residues. DNA of the CDR3: TGTGCCAGCAGCTTAGGAAATGTCGGCTACACCTTC. Translation: CASSLGNVGYTF.

This chain connects TRBV12-3 or TRBV12-4 to TRBJ2-5; D perhaps matches TRBD2 (6 bases). V was clipped by 5 bases and J by 1 base, with 20 bases between them. CDR3 length equals 17 residues. As DNA, the CDR3 is TGTGCCAGCAGTCCTGGGTGGGGAAGGCGGGGCCAAGAGACCCAGTACTTC. Translated: CASSPGWGRRGQETQYF.